The 22 T cell receptor beta chains presented below share a single source sample, sequenced in a study of T-cell memory formation after mild COVID-19. One entry per CDR3 protein, called by TCRdb with MiXCR from the 5' RACE reads. The sample carries under 250,000 distinct CDR3 sequences, 7.5% to 10% recorded once. Sequences were obtained from PBMCs or a T cell subset sorted from them (not recorded which). All receptors come from a man between 18 and 35 years old who had mild COVID-19 (a few samples of this study predate the infection). Cell type and time point are not known.

In this sample, this clonotype turned up many times. The V call is TRBV5-6, the J call TRBJ2-1, with 8 bases lining up with TRBD2. The CDR3 has 14 amino acids. CDR1 SGHDT and CDR2 YYEEEE come from the germline V gene. The ends lost 1 base at V and 7 bases at J; junction bases unmatched: 4. The CDR3 sequence is CASSLSGGANEQFF. DNA for the CDR3: TGTGCCAGCAGCTTGTCGGGGGGGGCGAATGAGCAGTTCTTC.

The chain joins TRBV20-1 to TRBJ2-7; unclear D gene. V was pared by 3 bases and J by 0 bases, with 15 bases between. This CDR3 is 15 amino acids long. Germline V gene lookup returns CDR1 DFQATT and CDR2 SNEGSKA (reference sequence). CDR3 nucleotides: TGCAGTGCTAGCCACCCCCGCGGCAGCTCCTACGAGCAGTACTTC. It codes for CSASHPRGSSYEQYF.

This clonotype has a handful of counts. The chain combines TRBV7-8 with TRBJ2-7; 9 positions match TRBD1. In germline, CDR1 is SGHVS, CDR2 FQNEAQ. The CDR3 runs to 16 residues. The J segment lost 0 bases and the V segment lost 4 bases, leaving 7 bases of the junction unmatched. In DNA, the CDR3 is TGTGCCAGCAGCTATGGAGGGGACAGGGTCTCCTACGAGCAGTACGTC. The encoded protein is CASSYGGDRVSYEQYV.

This clonotype has a handful of counts. The chain uses TRBV7-9 and TRBJ2-5; D call uncertain. The V end lost 3 bases, the J end lost 3 bases, and 14 bases lay between the germline ends. The CDR3 covers 15 residues. Germline CDR1 is SEHNR and CDR2 is FQNEAQ (reference sequence). The CDR3 region is CASSFEAGWEETQYF. The CDR3 DNA is TGTGCCAGCAGCTTTGAGGCCGGGTGGGAAGAGACCCAGTACTTC.

V is TRBV6-1 and J is TRBJ2-7, with D perhaps assigned TRBD1 or TRBD2 (5 bases each). The CDR3 loop spans 13 amino acids. CDR1 and CDR2 from the germline V gene are MNHNS and SASEGT. V was cut by 5 bases and J by 2 bases, with 10 bases left in between. CDR3 in DNA: TGTGCCAGCAGTCTTTCGGGGCCCTACGAGCAGTACTTC. It specifies CASSLSGPYEQYF.

The chain couples TRBV6-2 or TRBV6-3 to TRBJ2-2; no definite D call. The V and J ends lost 0 bases and 6 bases respectively, with 14 bases between them. The CDR3 length is 16 residues. The germline V gene has CDR1 MNHEY and CDR2 SVGEGT. The CDR3 nucleotides read TGTGCCAGCAGTTACTCGACCCGGGTTCAAGCCGGGGAGCTGTTTTTT. Translating gives CASSYSTRVQAGELFF.

This clonotype was seen only a few times. The chain links TRBV18 to TRBJ1-1, with unresolved D. This CDR3 comprises 16 residues. The germline CDR1 and CDR2 sequences are KGHSH and LQKENI. V was shortened by 6 bases and J by 0 bases, with 17 bases between the two germline ends. CDR3 coding DNA: TGTGCCAGCTCGTCGAATATGGGCGCGGTGAACACTGAAGCTTTCTTT. It encodes CASSSNMGAVNTEAFF.

DNA of the CDR3: TGTGCCAGCAGTTCAGGGTTCAGCAATCAGCCCCAGCATTTT. This codes for CASSSGFSNQPQHF. The chain carries TRBV12-3 or TRBV12-4 and TRBJ1-5, with D tentatively TRBD1 (5 bases). CDR3 length: 14 residues. The germline V and J ends were trimmed by 4 bases and 1 base, with 8 bases remaining between them.

V usage is TRBV6-5 and J usage is TRBJ1-4; maybe TRBD1 (5 bases). CDR3 length equals 14 residues. CDR1 and CDR2 (germline): MNHEY, SVGAGI. With 8 bases removed from V and 0 bases from J, the gap between germline ends came to 10 bases. As DNA, the CDR3 is TGTGCCAGCCGGGGGGTGGCAACTAATGAAAAACTGTTTTTT. Translated, it gives CASRGVATNEKLFF.

The rearrangement links TRBV29-1 to TRBJ1-5, with D uncertain. The V gene's germline CDR1 is SQVTM and CDR2 ANQGSEA. The V gene lost 4 bases and the J gene lost 4 bases, with 11 bases spanning the gap. The length of the CDR3 is 13 residues. Here the CDR3 reads CSVVEQRNQPQHF. As DNA, the CDR3 is TGCAGCGTTGTCGAACAGAGAAATCAGCCCCAGCATTTT.

This chain connects TRBV30 to TRBJ2-7, with D perhaps TRBD1 (5 bases). The length of the CDR3 is 14 residues. Germline V lookup: CDR1 GTSNPN, CDR2 SVGIG (reference sequence). Trimming took off 2 bases at V and 2 bases at J, with 13 bases between the two ends. CDR3 sequence: CAWSIGVHPYEQYF. The CDR3 nucleotides are TGTGCCTGGAGTATAGGGGTGCATCCCTACGAGCAGTACTTC.

This clonotype was seen a handful of times. The chain employs TRBV5-6 and TRBJ2-1; TRBD1 matches 7 bases. The germline gives CDR1 SGHDT, CDR2 YYEEEE. V shed 5 bases and J 5 bases; nucleotides not matched to a gene: 7. CDR3 length: 14 amino acids. The CDR3 region is CASSLTGLDNEQFF. CDR3 coding DNA: TGTGCCAGCAGTCTGACAGGGTTAGACAATGAGCAGTTCTTC.

The V call is TRBV5-1, the J call TRBJ2-6; a possible D gene is TRBD2 (5 bases). Germline V CDR1 and CDR2: SGHRS, YFSETQ. Trimming removed 4 bases from V and 1 base from J, with 12 bases in between. This CDR3 is 16 amino acids long. The CDR3, as DNA: TGCGCCAGCAGCGACGACCCGGGGTCTGGGGCCAACGTCCTGACTTTC. Translating gives CASSDDPGSGANVLTF.

The V and J genes are TRBV5-1 and TRBJ2-2; D is perhaps TRBD1 (6 bases). Germline V gene sequence: CDR1 SGHRS, CDR2 YFSETQ. Trimming shortened V by 4 bases and J by 4 bases, and 14 bases separated the two germline ends. The CDR3 contains 15 residues. The CDR3 region is CASSINRDLTGELFF. In DNA form, the CDR3 reads TGCGCCAGCAGCATCAACAGGGATCTCACCGGGGAGCTGTTTTTT. The full variable domain, its missing parts supplied by reference TRBV5-1 and TRBJ2-2, is KAGVTQTPRYLIKTRGQQVTLSCSPISGHRSVSWYQQTPGQGLQFLFEYFSETQRNKGNFPGRFSGRQFSNSRSEMNVSTLELGDSALYLCASSINRDLTGELFFGEGSRLTVL.

The chain employs TRBV4-3 and TRBJ2-3; D remains ambiguous. The V end lost 0 bases, the J end lost 0 bases, and 7 bases lay between the germline ends. In germline, CDR1 is LGHNA, CDR2 YSLEER. CDR3 size: 15 residues. CDR3 in amino acids: CASSQDSPSTDTQYF. CDR3 sequence (DNA): TGCGCCAGCAGCCAAGATTCTCCTAGCACAGATACGCAGTATTTT.

This clonotype was seen only a few times. The chain carries TRBV2 and TRBJ2-5; unclear D gene. The CDR3 is made up of 13 amino acids. Germline CDR1 reads SNHLY; CDR2 reads FYNNEI. Trimming took off 4 bases at V and 1 base at J, with 7 bases between the two ends. The CDR3 region has the DNA TGTGCCAGCAGTGGGAGTGGCCAAGAGACCCAGTACTTC. Translating it yields CASSGSGQETQYF.

V and J are TRBV3-1 and TRBJ1-2; D is possibly TRBD1 (5 bases). Germline V gene sequence: CDR1 LGHDT, CDR2 YNNKEL (reference sequence). The CDR3 runs to 14 residues. The ends were cut back, 0 bases at V and 5 bases at J, with 10 bases in the middle. The CDR3 loop reads CASSQESQGYGYTF. The CDR3 DNA reads as TGTGCCAGCAGCCAAGAAAGCCAGGGATATGGCTACACCTTC.

This clonotype has just a few counts. The CDR3 sequence: CASSRDPRDTGELFF. The CDR3 bases are TGTGCCAGCAGCCGTGACCCGAGGGACACCGGGGAGCTGTTTTTT. The chain carries TRBV5-5 and TRBJ2-2; D may be TRBD2 (5 bases). CDR1 and CDR2 from the germline V gene are SGHKS and YYEKEE (reference sequence). The V end lost 4 bases, the J end lost 3 bases, and 13 bases lay between the germline ends. There are 15 residues in the CDR3.

This clonotype was counted only a few times. This chain joins TRBV20-1 and TRBJ2-7; a possible D gene is TRBD2 (5 bases). The CDR3 has 11 amino acids. The ends were cut back, 7 bases at V and 2 bases at J, with 9 bases in the middle. Per germline, CDR1 DFQATT and CDR2 SNEGSKA (reference sequence). Written as DNA, the CDR3 is TGCAGTGGAGGGAAAGCCTACGAGCAGTACGTC. Its translation is CSGGKAYEQYV.

The chain recombines TRBV4-3 with TRBJ2-3; possible D gene TRBD2, 6 bases. Germline loops: CDR1 LGHNA, CDR2 YSLEER. Trimming removed 5 bases at V and 6 bases at J, with 18 bases between. The CDR3 consists of 15 residues. CDR3 bases: TGCGCCAGCAGCTCAACCCGGGACTCCTGGGATACGCAGTATTTT. As protein: CASSSTRDSWDTQYF.

In this sample, this clonotype turned up many times. The chain employs TRBV5-1 and TRBJ1-1; D unresolved. The length of the CDR3 is 13 residues. V gave up 3 bases and J gave up 1 base, with 7 bases separating them. Germline CDR1 SGHRS, CDR2 YFSETQ. The CDR3 reads CASSWGQNTEAFF. CDR3 bases: TGCGCCAGCAGCTGGGGTCAGAACACTGAAGCTTTCTTT.

This clonotype was counted ten times or more. The chain recombines TRBV5-1 with TRBJ2-6; a possible D gene is TRBD2 (5 bases). Looked up from germline, CDR1 is SGHRS and CDR2 is YFSETQ. The ends were cut back, 4 bases at V and 7 bases at J, with 15 bases in the middle. This CDR3 region has 15 residues. For the CDR3, the DNA is TGCGCCAGCAGCCGTCCACGGGGAGAAGCCAACGTCCTGACTTTC. Translating gives CASSRPRGEANVLTF.